These 11 T cell receptor beta chains share one sample of origin, sequenced in a study of blood T cell repertoires in COVID-19. Here immunoSEQ multiplex PCR was the method, and the copy in TCRdb shows in-frame clones only, minus some. Of about 230,000 clones listed, 65% to 85% are singletons. Sequencing was performed on peripheral blood. Every receptor here comes from a woman aged 80 or older with acute or convalescent COVID-19.

J is TRBJ1-1 and V is TRBV4-1, with 7 nucleotides matching TRBD1. V was clipped by 3 bases and J by 4 bases; unmatched bases: 5. Germline V lookup: CDR1 MGHRA, CDR2 YSYEKL. There are 14 residues in the CDR3. CDR3 protein: CASSHYRGGTEAFF. CDR3 coding DNA: TGCGCCAGCAGCCATTACAGGGGTGGCACTGAAGCTTTCTTT.

The chain employs TRBV19 and TRBJ1-1; D ambiguous. Germline assignment: CDR1 LNHDA and CDR2 SQIVND (reference sequence). V was clipped by 5 bases and J by 0 bases, with 10 bases between them. The CDR3 is 14 residues long. In DNA form, the CDR3 reads TGTGCCAGTAGTCCCCCGCGGGTGAACACTGAAGCTTTCTTT. It is translated as CASSPPRVNTEAFF.

The chain has TRBV6-2 or TRBV6-3 and TRBJ2-7; 12 positions match TRBD2. CDR3 length: 14 amino acids. Germline CDR1 reads MNHEY; CDR2 reads SVGEGT. V trimming: 7 bases; J trimming: 3 bases; junction bases outside the gene matches: 4. The CDR3 DNA follows: TGTGCCAGCACCCCGGGACTAGCGGGCTACGAGCAGTACTTC. It specifies CASTPGLAGYEQYF.

The chain combines TRBV5-5 with TRBJ1-2; TRBD1 might be the D (6 bases). The CDR3 extends over 14 amino acids. Germline values: CDR1 SGHKS, CDR2 YYEKEE (reference sequence). V lost 0 bases and J lost 4, with 10 bases in between. CDR3 protein: CASSLEGTSYGYTF. The DNA for the CDR3 is TGTGCCAGCAGCTTGGAAGGGACAAGCTATGGCTACACCTTC.

This sequence joins TRBV6-5 and TRBJ2-7; D remains ambiguous. Per the germline V gene, CDR1 is MNHEY and CDR2 is SVGAGI. V lost 2 bases, J lost 3 bases, and 17 bases lay in between. This CDR3 is 16 amino acids long. This CDR3 reads CASSYPPLNTHYEQYF. For the CDR3, the DNA is TGTGCCAGCAGTTACCCCCCCCTGAACACCCACTACGAGCAGTACTTC.

The chain carries TRBV5-1 and TRBJ1-4; 7 nucleotides align to TRBD1. Losses at the gene ends were 3 bases for V and 5 bases for J; bases not matched to a gene: 10. Germline CDR1 and CDR2: SGHRS and YFSETQ. The CDR3 is 16 amino acids. The CDR3 nucleotides read TGCGCCAGCAGCTCGACGCAGGGACAGCTAAATGAAAAACTGTTTTTT. Residues: CASSSTQGQLNEKLFF.

In its sample, this clone was seen a few times. The chain joins TRBV2 to TRBJ2-1; 12 nucleotides match TRBD2. Germline V gene data show CDR1 as SNHLY and CDR2 as FYNNEI. V was pared by 8 bases and J by 0 bases, with 14 bases of the junction left unmatched. The CDR3 spans 19 residues. The CDR3 DNA reads TGTGCCAGCCGGCGCCGGGGGCTAGCGGGAGGGAGCTCCTACAATGAGCAGTTCTTC. Protein sequence: CASRRRGLAGGSSYNEQFF. Complete variable domain (other parts from reference TRBV2 and TRBJ2-1): EPEVTQTPSHQVTQMGQEVILRCVPISNHLYFYWYRQILGQKVEFLVSFYNNEISEKSEIFDDQFSVERPDGSNFTLKIRSTKLEDSAMYFCASRRRGLAGGSSYNEQFFGPGTRLTVL.

The chain joins TRBV6-4 to TRBJ2-2; perhaps TRBD1 as D (6 bases). This CDR3 contains 19 residues. Germline-derived CDR1 and CDR2 are MRHNA and SNTAGT. V lost 6 bases, J lost 0 bases, and 23 bases lay in between. CDR3 nucleotide sequence: TGTGCCAGCAGGGGGCCCGAAACACAGGGTAACTCGAACACCGGGGAGCTGTTTTTT. Translating gives CASRGPETQGNSNTGELFF.

V and J are TRBV12-3 or TRBV12-4 and TRBJ1-3, with D uncertain. The V and J ends lost 6 bases and 8 bases respectively, with 8 bases between them. The CDR3 length is 11 residues. The CDR3 sequence: CASSPDYTIYF. CDR3 nucleotide sequence: TGTGCCAGCAGCCCAGACTACACCATATATTTT.

A few counts support this clone. V gene TRBV7-2 combines with J gene TRBJ2-2; 13 nucleotides agree with TRBD2. The CDR3 covers 17 residues. The germline gives CDR1 SGHTA, CDR2 FQGNSA. V lost 7 bases and J lost 6; bases outside the gene matches: 11. The CDR3, as DNA: TGTGCCAGCAATAGGGTACTAGCGGGAGGGTCGGCCGGGGAGCTGTTTTTT. It encodes CASNRVLAGGSAGELFF.

The V and J genes are TRBV5-1 and TRBJ1-5, with TRBD1 identical over 10 bases. Per the germline V gene, CDR1 is SGHRS and CDR2 is YFSETQ. The CDR3 has 16 residues. V lost 5 bases and J lost 5; bases outside the gene matches: 10. CDR3 protein: CASRSGQGGSDQPQHF. The CDR3 DNA reads as TGCGCCAGCAGGTCAGGACAGGGGGGGTCCGATCAGCCCCAGCATTTT. Complete variable domain (other parts from reference TRBV5-1 and TRBJ1-5): KAGVTQTPRYLIKTRGQQVTLSCSPISGHRSVSWYQQTPGQGLQFLFEYFSETQRNKGNFPGRFSGRQFSNSRSEMNVSTLELGDSALYLCASRSGQGGSDQPQHFGDGTRLSIL.